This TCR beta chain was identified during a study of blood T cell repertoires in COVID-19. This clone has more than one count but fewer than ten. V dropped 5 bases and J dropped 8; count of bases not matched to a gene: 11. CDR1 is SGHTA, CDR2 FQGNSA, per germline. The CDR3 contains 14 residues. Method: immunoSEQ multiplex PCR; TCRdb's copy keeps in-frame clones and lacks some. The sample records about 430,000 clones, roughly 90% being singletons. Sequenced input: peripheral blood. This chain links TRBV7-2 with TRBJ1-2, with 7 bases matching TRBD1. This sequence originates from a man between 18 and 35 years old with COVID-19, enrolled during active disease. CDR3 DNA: TGTGCCAGCAGCCCCTTCAGCAGGGGGAAGGGCTACACCTTC. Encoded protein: CASSPFSRGKGYTF.